This T cell receptor beta chain appears in the sequencing data of a study of T cells in Graves' hyperthyroidism and ophthalmopathy. Findings and limits, study-wide: Blood shared most expanded thyroid clonotypes above 0.001. The model foresaw ophthalmopathy a median around 6 months prior to onset.

As for this clonotype: Its matching antigen is unknown.

Germline CDR1 and CDR2: SGHAT and FQNNGV. There are 13 residues in the CDR3. The V gene end was trimmed by 5 bases and the J gene end by 13 bases; junction bases not matched to a gene: 12. Amplified TCR beta CDR3 regions came from RNA transcripts. Using the HTBI primer set, a first-round RT-PCR was run on the TCR CDR3. TCRdb fed the multiplex PCR reads into MiXCR, producing one record per CDR3 protein. The sample includes some 500,000 distinct CDR3 sequences, 14% of them seen just once. Hyperthyroidism of Graves' type that showed no ophthalmopathy progression within 18 months was stable. Diagnoses rested on clinical symptoms, serum thyroxine and TRAb, thyroid ultrasound and orbital computed tomography.

V gene TRBV11-2 combines with J gene TRBJ1-2; 8 nucleotides line up with TRBD1. The material sequenced was blood. The source of this sequence is a woman aged 18-35 years with Graves' hyperthyroidism. The DNA of the CDR3 is TGTGCCAGCAGCGCCGGACAGGGAGGGCGGGCCACCTTC. This gives the protein CASSAGQGGRATF.